This is a list of T cell receptor beta chains from one sample in a study of Graves' ophthalmopathy and Graves' hyperthyroidism. TCRdb reanalysed the multiplex PCR reads using MiXCR and keeps one entry per CDR3 protein. The repertoire holds about 370,000 distinct CDR3 sequences, with about 16% as singletons. The sample was peripheral blood. These receptors all come from a woman aged 18-30 years with Graves' ophthalmopathy. Both conserved end residues are trimmed from each CDR3. Each record gives: V gene, CDR3 protein.

TRBV19,ASSIDPGQHYEQY
TRBV12-3/TRBV12-4,ASRYTSGRTDTQY
TRBV11-1,ASSLPKGRDTFYEQY
TRBV11-3,ASSPGGRTGGQPQH
TRBV25-1,ASSDIGNQPQH
TRBV6-1,ASSGTFRSTEAF
TRBV28,ASRPTGANYGYT
TRBV7-2,ASSAHLVGRPQH
TRBV18,ASSPDSYTEAF
TRBV20-1,SAPVYGGGNTGELF
TRBV13,ASSGGTGRQAF
TRBV4-2,ASSQEKAGGLNGELF
TRBV28,ASSTGGGTTEAF
TRBV19,ASSPRTGNTEAF
TRBV6-5,ASTGQVGSNQPQH
TRBV29-1,SVLGGVAGYT
TRBV27,ASRTGAGEQY
TRBV29-1,SVDSINTEAF
TRBV4-3,ASSPTTTGLETQY
TRBV29-1,SVEYGGRGTQY
TRBV7-2,ASSPATDYQPQH
TRBV6-5,ASSAKIPSGGSYEQY
TRBV6-5,ASSYLGLTEAF
TRBV7-8,ASSPNVRQPQH
TRBV28,ASSLGGLDYEQY
TRBV7-2,ASSLAPGGSCEQY
TRBV2,ASSDGRGTEAF
TRBV7-8,ASSLAAVLAKNIQY
TRBV29-1,SVDMGGETQY
TRBV5-1,ASSPRILQPQH
TRBV19,ASGKDRDSEAF
TRBV20-1,SARSRTGYNYGYT
TRBV7-8,ASSLGGGKETQY
TRBV12-3/TRBV12-4,ASSPGTRLSRQPQH
TRBV20-1,SAQAGLAGGPVAKNIQY